This is a list of T cell receptor beta chains from one sample in a study of T cells after yellow fever vaccination. A single record per CDR3 protein comes from TCRdb applying MiXCR to the 5' RACE reads. The sample has 450,000 to 650,000 distinct CDR3 sequences; 13% are singletons. Sequencing used PBMCs, obtained on the day of the yellow fever booster vaccination. These TCRs come from a man younger than 45 who received the YFV17D yellow fever vaccine. CDR3s include the opening cysteine and the closing phenylalanine or tryptophan. Each record gives: clone size, V gene, J gene, D gene, CDR3 protein, CDR3 DNA. The D gene is left open where the match is weak. A row's size may be missing; if present it is once, few, many or a size class.

NA	TRBV20-1	TRBJ2-3	TRBD1	CSASQGQSTDTQYF	TGCAGTGCCTCACAGGGACAGAGCACAGATACGCAGTATTTT
NA	TRBV7-2	TRBJ2-2	TRBD2	CASSLAFQRERLAGELFF	TGTGCCAGCAGCTTAGCGTTCCAGCGGGAGAGATTAGCGGGGGAGCTGTTTTTT
NA	TRBV6-2/TRBV6-3	TRBJ2-1	NA	CASSYLSSSTYNEQFF	TGTGCCAGCAGTTATCTGTCCAGTAGCACCTACAATGAGCAGTTCTTC
NA	TRBV11-2	TRBJ2-1	NA	CASSLSIEGYNEQFF	TGTGCCAGCAGCTTATCTATTGAAGGTTACAATGAGCAGTTCTTC
few	TRBV4-1	TRBJ1-5	NA	CASSLTVSNQPQHF	TGCGCCAGCAGCCTGACGGTTAGCAATCAGCCCCAGCATTTT
NA	TRBV6-5	TRBJ2-4	NA	CASSYPRALAKNIQYF	TGTGCCAGCAGTTACCCTCGTGCCTTAGCCAAAAACATTCAGTACTTC
many	TRBV6-5	TRBJ1-1	NA	CASSSRNTEAFF	TGTGCCAGCAGTTCGCGAAACACTGAAGCTTTCTTT
NA	TRBV10-2	TRBJ2-1	TRBD2	CASSATGGPNNEQFF	TGCGCCAGCAGTGCGACGGGAGGGCCCAACAATGAGCAGTTCTTC
NA	TRBV5-1	TRBJ2-7	NA	CASSLGAGCRYEQYF	TGCGCCAGCAGCTTGGGGGCAGGGTGCCGCTACGAGCAGTACTTC
NA	TRBV18	TRBJ1-4	NA	CASSPQQGDEKLFF	TGTGCCAGCTCACCGCAACAGGGCGATGAAAAACTGTTTTTT
few	TRBV5-6	TRBJ1-2	NA	CASSFFGNDGYTF	TGTGCCAGCAGCTTTTTCGGGAACGATGGCTACACCTTC
few	TRBV7-2	TRBJ2-5	NA	CASSFGTRAQETQYF	TGTGCCAGCAGCTTCGGGACAAGGGCCCAAGAGACCCAGTACTTC
many	TRBV3-1	TRBJ2-1	TRBD2	CASSQDQRTSGIGSYNEQFF	TGTGCCAGCAGCCAAGATCAGCGGACTAGCGGGATTGGCTCCTACAATGAGCAGTTCTTC
NA	TRBV10-3	TRBJ2-3	NA	CAIRPTESTDTQYF	TGTGCCATCAGGCCGACAGAGAGCACAGATACGCAGTATTTT
NA	TRBV6-2/TRBV6-3	TRBJ2-6	NA	CASSDWVSGANVLTF	TGTGCCAGCAGTGACTGGGTCTCTGGGGCCAACGTCCTGACTTTC
few	TRBV11-1	TRBJ2-7	NA	CASSFRDSRDEQYF	TGTGCCAGCAGTTTCCGGGACTCCCGGGACGAGCAGTACTTC
NA	TRBV18	TRBJ2-3	NA	CASSPRRADTQYF	TGTGCCAGCTCACCACGGAGGGCAGATACGCAGTATTTT
few	TRBV29-1	TRBJ2-7	TRBD2	CSVSSPGLAGRDEQYF	TGCAGCGTTTCTTCCCCGGGACTAGCGGGAAGGGACGAGCAGTACTTC
NA	TRBV5-5	TRBJ2-3	NA	CASSFLQGGGTDTQYF	TGTGCCAGCAGCTTCCTGCAGGGGGGCGGCACAGATACGCAGTATTTT
many	TRBV27	TRBJ1-1	NA	CASSLAGYTEAFF	TGTGCCAGCAGTTTGGCAGGGTACACTGAAGCTTTCTTT
NA	TRBV19	TRBJ2-2	TRBD2	CASSIASGRNTGELFF	TGTGCCAGTAGTATAGCTAGCGGGAGGAACACCGGGGAGCTGTTTTTT
few	TRBV30	TRBJ2-5	TRBD2	CACSSQREGHLIQETQYF	TGTGCCTGCTCTTCCCAGCGGGAGGGCCACCTGATTCAAGAGACCCAGTACTTC
few	TRBV20-1	TRBJ2-5	TRBD1	CSARATQGAKTQYF	TGCAGTGCTAGAGCAACCCAGGGGGCTAAGACCCAGTACTTC
few	TRBV6-5	TRBJ2-1	NA	CASSYSNGDEQFF	TGTGCCAGCAGTTACTCGAACGGGGATGAGCAGTTCTTC
few	TRBV20-1	TRBJ2-3	NA	CSASKAAF	TGCAGTGCTAGTAAAGCCGCTTTT
few	TRBV5-5	TRBJ2-1	NA	CASSFRPPGEQFF	TGTGCCAGCAGCTTTCGACCCCCGGGGGAGCAGTTCTTC
many	TRBV6-4	TRBJ2-2	NA	CASSDSGSNTGELFF	TGTGCCAGCAGTGACTCGGGGTCGAACACCGGGGAGCTGTTTTTT
few	TRBV10-3	TRBJ1-2	TRBD1	CAISANRDRNLGGYTF	TGTGCCATCAGTGCCAACCGGGACAGGAATTTGGGTGGCTACACCTTC
few	TRBV14	TRBJ1-4	NA	CASSQPRTTNEKLFF	TGTGCCAGCAGCCAACCGAGGACAACTAATGAAAAACTGTTTTTT
NA	TRBV7-9	TRBJ1-1	TRBD1	CASSSTGGGEAFF	TGTGCCAGCAGCTCGACAGGGGGTGGGGAAGCTTTCTTT
NA	TRBV5-1	TRBJ2-3	TRBD1	CASSLGWDRVTDTQYF	TGCGCCAGCAGCTTGGGGTGGGACAGAGTCACAGATACGCAGTATTTT
few	TRBV11-3	TRBJ1-1	NA	CASSLDGSMNTEAFF	TGTGCCAGCAGCTTAGACGGGAGCATGAACACTGAAGCTTTCTTT
NA	TRBV14	TRBJ2-2	NA	CASSHALWRGGSGELFF	TGTGCCAGCAGCCACGCCCTCTGGAGAGGGGGATCCGGGGAGCTGTTTTTT
few	TRBV28	TRBJ1-6	TRBD1	CASNPPTGANSPLHF	TGTGCCAGCAATCCCCCGACAGGGGCTAATTCACCCCTCCACTTT
few	TRBV3-1	TRBJ2-7	TRBD1	CASSQRTGGARTYEQYF	TGTGCCAGCAGCCAGAGGACAGGGGGAGCCCGGACCTACGAGCAGTACTTC
NA	TRBV13	TRBJ2-1	TRBD2	CASSLAGQGLAGRTYNEQFF	TGTGCCAGCAGCTTAGCAGGCCAGGGACTAGCGGGACGAACCTACAATGAGCAGTTCTTC
NA	TRBV11-2	TRBJ2-3	NA	CASSSTSPGNPQYF	TGTGCCAGCAGCTCCACTAGCCCTGGTAACCCGCAGTATTTT
few	TRBV29-1	TRBJ1-5	NA	CSVGLRGQPQHF	TGCAGCGTTGGGCTGAGGGGACAGCCCCAGCATTTT
few	TRBV5-1	TRBJ2-7	TRBD1	CASSLVGQGADEQYF	TGCGCCAGCAGCTTGGTGGGACAGGGGGCGGACGAGCAGTACTTC
NA	TRBV20-1	TRBJ2-2	TRBD2	CSARVAGRLNTGELFF	TGCAGTGCTAGAGTAGCGGGACGCTTGAACACCGGGGAGCTGTTTTTT
few	TRBV6-6	TRBJ2-3	NA	CASRSVPGDTQYF	TGTGCCAGCAGGAGCGTTCCCGGAGATACGCAGTATTTT
NA	TRBV25-1	TRBJ2-7	NA	CASSEGGTLYEQYF	TGTGCCAGCAGCGAGGGTGGCACACTCTACGAGCAGTACTTC
few	TRBV18	TRBJ2-2	NA	CASSPARRGTGELFF	TGTGCCAGCTCACCGGCGCGGCGGGGAACCGGGGAGCTGTTTTTT
NA	TRBV20-1	TRBJ1-5	TRBD1	CSARDRGGGQPQHF	TGCAGTGCTAGGGACAGGGGGGGAGGTCAGCCCCAGCATTTT
NA	TRBV6-1	TRBJ1-2	NA	CASSTTWGGGSYTF	TGTGCCAGCAGTACAACATGGGGCGGGGGAAGCTACACCTTC
NA	TRBV20-1	TRBJ2-7	TRBD2	CSARLAGVLHEQYF	TGCAGTGCAAGACTAGCGGGAGTACTCCACGAGCAGTACTTC
few	TRBV5-5	TRBJ2-4	TRBD2	CASSLRAASGRAVIQYF	TGTGCCAGCAGCTTGCGGGCCGCTAGCGGGAGGGCCGTCATTCAGTACTTC
NA	TRBV20-1	TRBJ2-4	NA	CSARDGALPVAKNIQYF	TGCAGTGCTAGAGATGGGGCCTTACCGGTAGCCAAAAACATTCAGTACTTC
few	TRBV7-2	TRBJ2-3	NA	CASSLLVQSTDTQYF	TGTGCCAGCAGCTTATTGGTCCAGAGCACAGATACGCAGTATTTT
NA	TRBV12-3/TRBV12-4	TRBJ2-5	NA	CASSLTEYQETQYF	TGTGCCAGCAGCCTGACAGAGTACCAAGAGACCCAGTACTTC
few	TRBV4-2	TRBJ1-1	TRBD1	CASSNSGTDTEAFF	TGTGCCAGCAGCAACTCCGGGACAGATACTGAAGCTTTCTTT
once	TRBV4-2	TRBJ2-3	NA	CASSQDPGSTDTQYF	TGTGCCAGCAGCCAAGACCCGGGCAGCACAGATACGCAGTATTTT
NA	TRBV15	TRBJ2-7	NA	CATSRAGSPYEQYF	TGTGCCACCAGCAGAGCCGGCAGTCCCTACGAGCAGTACTTC
few	TRBV18	TRBJ2-3	NA	CASSQYPDTQYF	TGTGCCAGCTCGCAATACCCGGATACGCAGTATTTT
few	TRBV11-2	TRBJ2-5	TRBD2	CASSHRGWVAGGPGETQYF	TGTGCCAGCAGCCACCGTGGTTGGGTAGCGGGAGGGCCCGGGGAGACCCAGTACTTC